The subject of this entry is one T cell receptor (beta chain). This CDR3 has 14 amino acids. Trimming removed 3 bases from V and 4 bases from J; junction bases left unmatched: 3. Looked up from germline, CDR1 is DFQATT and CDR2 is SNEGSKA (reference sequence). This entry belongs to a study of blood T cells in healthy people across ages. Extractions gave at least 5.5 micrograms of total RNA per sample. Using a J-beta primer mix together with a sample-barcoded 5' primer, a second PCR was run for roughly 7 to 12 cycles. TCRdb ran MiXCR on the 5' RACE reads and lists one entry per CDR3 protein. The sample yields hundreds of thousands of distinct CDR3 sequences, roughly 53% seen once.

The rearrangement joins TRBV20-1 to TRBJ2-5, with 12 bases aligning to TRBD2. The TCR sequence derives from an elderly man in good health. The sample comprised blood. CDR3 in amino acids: CSARRGLAGETQYF. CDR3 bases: TGCAGTGCTAGGCGGGGACTAGCGGGAGAGACCCAGTACTTC.